What follows are 3 T cell receptor beta chains derived from one specimen sequenced in a study of T cell responses to AZD1222 COVID-19 vaccine. Using immunoSEQ multiplex PCR, the repertoire was profiled, and TCRdb retains in-frame clones only, with some absent. The sample carries roughly 100,000 clones, almost 90% recorded once. Sequenced material: peripheral blood, taken on day 0 of AZD1222 vaccination. These receptors were obtained from an adult in good health.

The genes are TRBV7-2 and TRBJ1-5, with D perhaps matching TRBD1 (6 bases). CDR1 and CDR2 from the germline V gene are SGHTA and FQGNSA. The CDR3 sequence is 15 residues long. V dropped 5 bases and J dropped 6 bases, with 17 bases sitting between them. Here the CDR3 reads CASSPRQVRGQPQHF. The CDR3 nucleotides read TGTGCCAGCAGCCCTCGGCAGGTCAGGGGTCAGCCCCAGCATTTT.

The rearrangement links TRBV15 to TRBJ2-2; D is undetermined. The CDR3 consists of 12 residues. Germline V lookup: CDR1 LNHNV, CDR2 YYDKDF (reference sequence). The V gene lost 3 bases and the J gene lost 6 bases, with 5 bases spanning the gap. The CDR3 here is CATSRYPGELFF. The CDR3 DNA is TGTGCCACCAGCAGGTATCCCGGGGAGCTGTTTTTT.

The chain employs TRBV5-6 and TRBJ1-1; D gene ambiguous. Germline V lookup: CDR1 SGHDT, CDR2 YYEEEE. This CDR3 comprises 14 residues. V was clipped by 0 bases and J by 4 bases, with 10 bases between them. Here the CDR3 DNA reads TGTGCCAGCAGCTTGGCGAGGTTAGGCACTGAAGCTTTCTTT. This sequence encodes CASSLARLGTEAFF.